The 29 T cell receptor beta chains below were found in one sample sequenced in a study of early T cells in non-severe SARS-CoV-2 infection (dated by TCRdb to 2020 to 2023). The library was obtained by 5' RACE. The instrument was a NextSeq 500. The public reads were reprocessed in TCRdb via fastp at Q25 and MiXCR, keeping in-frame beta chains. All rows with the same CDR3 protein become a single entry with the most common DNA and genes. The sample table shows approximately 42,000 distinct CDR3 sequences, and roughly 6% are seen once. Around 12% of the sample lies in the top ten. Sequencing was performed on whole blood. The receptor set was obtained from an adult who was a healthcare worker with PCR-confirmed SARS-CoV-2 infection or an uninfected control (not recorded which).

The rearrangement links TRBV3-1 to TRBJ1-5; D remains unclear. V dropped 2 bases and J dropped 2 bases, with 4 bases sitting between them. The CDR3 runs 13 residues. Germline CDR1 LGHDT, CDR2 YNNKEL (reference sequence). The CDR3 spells CASSQSRNQPQHF. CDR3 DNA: TGTGCCAGCAGCCAATCACGCAATCAGCCCCAGCATTTT. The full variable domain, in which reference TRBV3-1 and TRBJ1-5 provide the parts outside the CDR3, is DTAVSQTPKYLVTQMGNDKSIKCEQNLGHDTMYWYKQDSKKFLKIMFSYNNKELIINETVPNRFSPKSPDKAHLNLHINSLELGDSAVYFCASSQSRNQPQHFGDGTRLSIL.

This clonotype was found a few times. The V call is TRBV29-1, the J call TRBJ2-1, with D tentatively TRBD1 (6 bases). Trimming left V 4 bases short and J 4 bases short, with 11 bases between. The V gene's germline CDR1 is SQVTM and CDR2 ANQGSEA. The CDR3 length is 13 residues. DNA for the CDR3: TGCAGCGTTGGGACAGACTTATACAATGAGCAGTTCTTC. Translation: CSVGTDLYNEQFF.

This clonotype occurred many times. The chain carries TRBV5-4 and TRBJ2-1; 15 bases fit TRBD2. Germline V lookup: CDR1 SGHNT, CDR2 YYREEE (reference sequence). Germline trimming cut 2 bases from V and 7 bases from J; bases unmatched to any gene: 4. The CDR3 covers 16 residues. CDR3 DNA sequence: TGTGCCAGCAGCTTTCCGGGACTAGCGGGGGGAAATGAGCAGTTCTTC. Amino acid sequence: CASSFPGLAGGNEQFF.

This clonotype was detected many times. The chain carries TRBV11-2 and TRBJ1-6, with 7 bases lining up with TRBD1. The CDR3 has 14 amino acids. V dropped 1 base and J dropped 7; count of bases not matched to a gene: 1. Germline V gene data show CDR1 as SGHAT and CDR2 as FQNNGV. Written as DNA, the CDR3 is TGTGCCAGCAGCTTAGGGGACAGAAATTCACCCCTCCACTTT. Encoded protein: CASSLGDRNSPLHF.

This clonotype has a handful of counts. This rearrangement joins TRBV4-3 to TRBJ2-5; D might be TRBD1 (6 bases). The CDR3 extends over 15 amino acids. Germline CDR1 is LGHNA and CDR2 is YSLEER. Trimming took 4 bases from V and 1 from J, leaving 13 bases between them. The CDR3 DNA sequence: TGCGCCAGCAGCCTGGGGGCAGGAGCCCAAGAGACCCAGTACTTC. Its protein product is CASSLGAGAQETQYF.

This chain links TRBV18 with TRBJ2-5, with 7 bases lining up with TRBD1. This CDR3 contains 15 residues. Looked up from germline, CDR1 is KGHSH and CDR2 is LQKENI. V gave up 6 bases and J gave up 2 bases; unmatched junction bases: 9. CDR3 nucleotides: TGTGCCAGCTCCCCCGACGGGACAGAGCAAGAGACCCAGTACTTC. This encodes CASSPDGTEQETQYF.

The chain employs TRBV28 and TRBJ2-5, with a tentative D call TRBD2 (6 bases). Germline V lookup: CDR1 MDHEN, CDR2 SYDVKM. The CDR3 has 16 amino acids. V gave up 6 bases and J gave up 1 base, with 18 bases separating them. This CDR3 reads CASRRTVAGSQETQYF. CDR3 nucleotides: TGTGCCAGCAGGAGGACGGTGGCGGGGAGCCAAGAGACCCAGTACTTC.

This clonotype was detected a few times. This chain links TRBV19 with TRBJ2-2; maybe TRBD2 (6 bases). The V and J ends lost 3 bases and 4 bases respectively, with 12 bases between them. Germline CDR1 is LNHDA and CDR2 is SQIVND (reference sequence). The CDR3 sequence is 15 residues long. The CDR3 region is CASSMGVAATGELFF. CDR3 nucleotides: TGTGCCAGTAGTATGGGGGTAGCGGCCACCGGGGAGCTGTTTTTT.

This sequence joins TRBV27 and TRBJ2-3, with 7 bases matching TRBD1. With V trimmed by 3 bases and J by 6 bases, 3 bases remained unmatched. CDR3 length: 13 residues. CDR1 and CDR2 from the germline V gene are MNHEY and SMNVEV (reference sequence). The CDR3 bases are TGTGCCAGCAGTTTCGACAGGGAGGATACGCAGTATTTT. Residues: CASSFDREDTQYF.

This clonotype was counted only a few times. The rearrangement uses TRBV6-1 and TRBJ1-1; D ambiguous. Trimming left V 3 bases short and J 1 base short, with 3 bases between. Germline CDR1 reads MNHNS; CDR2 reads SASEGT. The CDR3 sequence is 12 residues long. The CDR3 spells CASSDPNTEAFF. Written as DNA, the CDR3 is TGTGCCAGCAGTGACCCGAACACTGAAGCTTTCTTT.

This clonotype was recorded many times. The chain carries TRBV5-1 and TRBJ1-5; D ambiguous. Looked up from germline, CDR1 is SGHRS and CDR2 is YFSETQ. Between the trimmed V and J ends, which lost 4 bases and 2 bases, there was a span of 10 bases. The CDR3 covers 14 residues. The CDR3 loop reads CASSPDGRNQPQHF. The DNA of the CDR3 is TGCGCCAGCAGCCCGGACGGACGCAATCAGCCCCAGCATTTT.

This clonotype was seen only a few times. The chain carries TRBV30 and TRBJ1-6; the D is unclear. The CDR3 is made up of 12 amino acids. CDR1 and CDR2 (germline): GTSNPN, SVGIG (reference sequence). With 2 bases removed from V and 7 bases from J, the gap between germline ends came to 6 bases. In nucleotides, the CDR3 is TGTGCCTGGAGTACCCAGAATTCACCCCTCCACTTT. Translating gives CAWSTQNSPLHF.

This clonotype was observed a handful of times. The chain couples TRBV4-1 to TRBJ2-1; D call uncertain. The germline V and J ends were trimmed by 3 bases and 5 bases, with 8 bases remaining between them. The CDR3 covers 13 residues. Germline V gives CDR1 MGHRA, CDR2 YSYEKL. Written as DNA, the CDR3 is TGCGCCAGCAGCCATTTGGGGAACAATGAGCAGTTCTTC. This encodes CASSHLGNNEQFF.

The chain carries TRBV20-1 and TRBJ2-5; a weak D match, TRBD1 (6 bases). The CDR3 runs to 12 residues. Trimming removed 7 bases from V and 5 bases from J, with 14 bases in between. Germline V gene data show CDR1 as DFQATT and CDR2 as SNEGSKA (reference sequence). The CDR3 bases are TGCAGTGGTTACGGGACATCCGAGACCCAGTACTTC. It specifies CSGYGTSETQYF.

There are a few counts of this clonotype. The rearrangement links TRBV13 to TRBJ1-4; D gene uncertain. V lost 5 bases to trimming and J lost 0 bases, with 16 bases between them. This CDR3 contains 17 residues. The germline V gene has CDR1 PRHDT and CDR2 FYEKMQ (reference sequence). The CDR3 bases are TGTGCCAGCAGCGCCCTTGGAGGCCCCACAACTAATGAAAAACTGTTTTTT. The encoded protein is CASSALGGPTTNEKLFF.

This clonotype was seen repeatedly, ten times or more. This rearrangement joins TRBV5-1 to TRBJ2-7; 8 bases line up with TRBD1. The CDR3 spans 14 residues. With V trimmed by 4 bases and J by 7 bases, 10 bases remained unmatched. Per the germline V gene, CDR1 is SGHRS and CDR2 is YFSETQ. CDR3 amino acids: CASSGGQVRSEQYF. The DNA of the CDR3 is TGCGCCAGCAGCGGGGGACAGGTCCGCTCAGAGCAGTACTTC.

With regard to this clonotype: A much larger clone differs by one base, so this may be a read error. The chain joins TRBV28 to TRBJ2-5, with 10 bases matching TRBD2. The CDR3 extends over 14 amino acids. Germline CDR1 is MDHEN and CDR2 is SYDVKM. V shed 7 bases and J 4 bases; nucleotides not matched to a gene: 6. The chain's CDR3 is CASTDLAGVETQYF. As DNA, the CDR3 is TGTGCCAGCACCGACCTAGCGGGGGTAGAGACCCAGTACTTC.

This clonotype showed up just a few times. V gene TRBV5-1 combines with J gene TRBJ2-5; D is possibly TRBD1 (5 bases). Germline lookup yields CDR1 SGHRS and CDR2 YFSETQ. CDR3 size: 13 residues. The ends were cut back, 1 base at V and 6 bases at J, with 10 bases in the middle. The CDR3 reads CASSLFVGQTQYF. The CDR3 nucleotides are TGCGCCAGCAGCTTGTTCGTGGGGCAGACCCAGTACTTC.

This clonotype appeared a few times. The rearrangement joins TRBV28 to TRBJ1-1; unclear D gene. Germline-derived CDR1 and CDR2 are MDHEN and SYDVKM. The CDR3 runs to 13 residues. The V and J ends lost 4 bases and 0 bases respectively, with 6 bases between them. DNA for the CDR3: TGTGCCAGCAGTTGGACGGTGAACACTGAAGCTTTCTTT. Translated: CASSWTVNTEAFF.

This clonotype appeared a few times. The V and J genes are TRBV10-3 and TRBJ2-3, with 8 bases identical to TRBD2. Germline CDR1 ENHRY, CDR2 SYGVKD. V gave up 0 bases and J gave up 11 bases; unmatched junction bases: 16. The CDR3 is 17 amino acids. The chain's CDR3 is CAISESSMAGGQDRQYF. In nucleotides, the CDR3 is TGTGCCATCAGTGAGTCGAGTATGGCGGGGGGCCAAGATCGGCAGTATTTT.

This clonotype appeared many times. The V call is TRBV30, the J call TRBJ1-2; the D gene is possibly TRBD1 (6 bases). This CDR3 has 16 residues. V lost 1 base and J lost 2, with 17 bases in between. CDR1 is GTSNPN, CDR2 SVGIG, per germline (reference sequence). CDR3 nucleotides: TGTGCCTGGAGTGGGACAGCCTCATTTTGGAACTATGGCTACACCTTC. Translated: CAWSGTASFWNYGYTF.

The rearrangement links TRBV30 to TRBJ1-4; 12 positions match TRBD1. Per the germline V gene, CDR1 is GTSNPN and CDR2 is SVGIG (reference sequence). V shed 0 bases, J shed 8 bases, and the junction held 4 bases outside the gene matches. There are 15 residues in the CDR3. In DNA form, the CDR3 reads TGTGCCTGGAGTGTAAGGGACAGGGGGCGAGAAAAACTGTTTTTT. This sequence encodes CAWSVRDRGREKLFF.

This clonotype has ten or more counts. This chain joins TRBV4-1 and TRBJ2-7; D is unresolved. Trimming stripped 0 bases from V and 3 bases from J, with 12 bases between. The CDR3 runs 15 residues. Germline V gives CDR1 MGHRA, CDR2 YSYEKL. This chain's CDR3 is CASSQDENSFYEQYF. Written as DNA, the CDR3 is TGCGCCAGCAGCCAAGATGAAAACAGTTTCTACGAGCAGTACTTC.

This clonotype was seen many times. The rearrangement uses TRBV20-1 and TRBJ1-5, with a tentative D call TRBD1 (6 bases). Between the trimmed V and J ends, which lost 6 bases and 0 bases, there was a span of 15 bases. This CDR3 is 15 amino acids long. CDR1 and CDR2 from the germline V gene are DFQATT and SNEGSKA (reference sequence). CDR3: CSAYGQTSSNQPQHF. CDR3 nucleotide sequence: TGCAGTGCGTATGGACAGACAAGTAGCAATCAGCCCCAGCATTTT.

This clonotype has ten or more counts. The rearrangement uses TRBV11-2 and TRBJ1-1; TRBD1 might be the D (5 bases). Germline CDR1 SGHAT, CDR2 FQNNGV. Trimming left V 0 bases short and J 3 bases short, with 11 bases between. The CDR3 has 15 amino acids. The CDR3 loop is CASSLDPGPHTEAFF. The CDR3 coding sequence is TGTGCCAGCAGCTTAGATCCGGGACCTCACACTGAAGCTTTCTTT. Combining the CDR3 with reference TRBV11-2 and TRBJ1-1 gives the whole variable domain EAGVAQSPRYKIIEKRQSVAFWCNPISGHATLYWYQQILGQGPKLLIQFQNNGVVDDSQLPKDRFSAERLKGVDSTLKIQPAKLEDSAVYLCASSLDPGPHTEAFFGQGTRLTVV.

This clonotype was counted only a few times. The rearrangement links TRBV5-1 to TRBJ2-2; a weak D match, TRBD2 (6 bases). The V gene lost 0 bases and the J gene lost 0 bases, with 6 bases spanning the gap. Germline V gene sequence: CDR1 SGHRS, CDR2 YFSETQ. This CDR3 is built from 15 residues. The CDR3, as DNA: TGCGCCAGCAGCTTGGAGCGGGCGAACACCGGGGAGCTGTTTTTT. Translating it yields CASSLERANTGELFF.

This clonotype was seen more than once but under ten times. CDR3 residues: CASSFIGQQQETQYF. The DNA for the CDR3 is TGCGCCAGCAGCTTTATTGGACAGCAGCAAGAGACCCAGTACTTC. This sequence joins TRBV5-1 and TRBJ2-5, with a weak D call TRBD1 (6 bases). Per the germline V gene, CDR1 is SGHRS and CDR2 is YFSETQ. V gave up 2 bases and J gave up 2 bases, with 13 bases separating them. CDR3 size: 15 residues.

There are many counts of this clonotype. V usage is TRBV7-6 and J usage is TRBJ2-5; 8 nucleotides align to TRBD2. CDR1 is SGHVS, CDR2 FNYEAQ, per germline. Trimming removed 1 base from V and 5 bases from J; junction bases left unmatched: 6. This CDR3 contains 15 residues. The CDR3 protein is CASSLVGGAKETQYF. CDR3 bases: TGTGCCAGCAGCTTAGTCGGGGGGGCCAAGGAGACCCAGTACTTC.

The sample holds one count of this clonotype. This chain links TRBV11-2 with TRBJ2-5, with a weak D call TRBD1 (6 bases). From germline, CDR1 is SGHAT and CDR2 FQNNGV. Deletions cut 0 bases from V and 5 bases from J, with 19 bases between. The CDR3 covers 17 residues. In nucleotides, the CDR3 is TGTGCCAGCAGCTTAGATTCTTGGCAGGGGCAAGGGGAGACCCAGTACTTC. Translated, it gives CASSLDSWQGQGETQYF.